The present T cell receptor beta chain was sequenced within a study of blood T cell repertoires in COVID-19. The wider study: Whether acute or convalescent, the COVID-19 samples came from the United States, Italy and Spain.

This CDR3 contains 14 residues. The V end was cut by 0 bases, the J end by 7 bases, with 7 bases between. Germline V gene data show CDR1 as MNHNS and CDR2 as SASEGT. Method: immunoSEQ multiplex PCR; TCRdb's copy keeps in-frame clones and lacks some. The sample yields a few hundred thousand clones, just under 90% seen once. The V call is TRBV6-1, the J call TRBJ1-6; no definite D call. The sequenced sample consisted of peripheral blood. The receptor's source is a man between 60 and 75 years old who had recovered from COVID-19. The CDR3 loop reads CASSEADGNSPLHF. The DNA of the CDR3 is TGTGCCAGCAGTGAAGCAGATGGCAATTCACCCCTCCACTTT.